This T cell receptor (beta chain) was sequenced for a study of T cells in Graves' hyperthyroidism and ophthalmopathy. Template material for amplifying TCR beta CDR3 regions consisted of RNA transcripts. The TCR CDR3 was amplified in a first-round RT-PCR using the HTBI primer set. MiXCR, run by TCRdb on the multiplex PCR reads, gives a single entry per CDR3 protein. The table records approximately 640,000 distinct CDR3 sequences, 45% of them present only once. This clonotype was picked up a small number of times. The V gene's germline CDR1 is MNHNY and CDR2 SVGAGI (reference sequence). This CDR3 comprises 14 residues. Trimming removed 3 bases from V and 5 bases from J, with 13 bases in between.

The TCR was taken from an adult man with Graves' disease, either hyperthyroidism or ophthalmopathy (not recorded which). The V gene is TRBV6-6, the J gene TRBJ2-5; perhaps D is TRBD1 or TRBD2 (5 bases each). Sequenced material: peripheral blood or thyroid tissue (not recorded which). DNA for the CDR3: TGTGCCAGCAGTTATCCCGACAGAGGGGAGACCCAGTACTTC. Its translation: CASSYPDRGETQYF.